The 5 T cell receptor beta chains below come from one sample, sequenced in a study of CD8 T cells in ankylosing spondylitis. Their antigen targets remain unknown. TCRdb independently ran MiXCR on the 5' RACE reads; one entry per CDR3 protein. The table has around 480,000 distinct CDR3 sequences, roughly 15% seen once. The study's findings and limits: Blood from ankylosing spondylitis patients appeared to carry a characteristic roughly 8-variant TCR beta motif.

The material sequenced was blood, either unsorted or a sorted T cell fraction (not recorded which). These receptors originate from a male donor with ankylosing spondylitis.

This clonotype was seen a handful of times. The rearrangement uses TRBV24-1 and TRBJ1-5; 7 bases align to TRBD1. This CDR3 comprises 14 residues. Germline CDR1 reads KGHDR; CDR2 reads SFDVKD. V trimming: 2 bases; J trimming: 9 bases; junction bases outside the gene matches: 6. CDR3 DNA sequence: TGTGCCACCAGTGATTACAGGGGTGAACGGCCCCAGCATTTT. The encoded protein is CATSDYRGERPQHF.

This clonotype appeared a few times. This rearrangement joins TRBV10-3 to TRBJ1-5, with 8 bases that match TRBD1. Losses at the gene ends were 8 bases for V and 6 bases for J; bases not matched to a gene: 6. CDR3 length equals 13 residues. Germline V lookup: CDR1 ENHRY, CDR2 SYGVKD. The CDR3 here is CAIGGQVGQPQHF. CDR3 coding DNA: TGTGCCATCGGGGGACAGGTCGGTCAGCCCCAGCATTTT.

This clonotype was picked up a small number of times. The J gene is TRBJ2-7, the V gene TRBV2; perhaps D is TRBD1 or TRBD2 (5 bases each). The V end was cut by 3 bases, the J end by 6 bases, with 15 bases between. Germline-derived CDR1 and CDR2 are SNHLY and FYNNEI. The CDR3 extends over 14 amino acids. The CDR3 DNA sequence: TGTGCCAGCAGTGAGGCCGGGGCTGTCGGCGAGCAGTACTTC. Its translation is CASSEAGAVGEQYF.

The gene calls are TRBV2 and TRBJ2-2, with TRBD2 matching 7 bases. Trimming took 2 bases from V and 5 from J; bases not matched to a gene: 8. This CDR3 region has 16 residues. Germline V gives CDR1 SNHLY, CDR2 FYNNEI. In DNA, the CDR3 is TGTGCCAGCAGTGAATCTGGGGGAGGGCGGACCGGGGAGCTGTTTTTT. Protein: CASSESGGGRTGELFF. The full variable domain, its missing parts supplied by reference TRBV2 and TRBJ2-2, is EPEVTQTPSHQVTQMGQEVILRCVPISNHLYFYWYRQILGQKVEFLVSFYNNEISEKSEIFDDQFSVERPDGSNFTLKIRSTKLEDSAMYFCASSESGGGRTGELFFGEGSRLTVL.

This clonotype was recorded a few times. V is TRBV6-5 and J is TRBJ2-7, with D possibly TRBD2 on 6 matching bases. The CDR3 covers 12 residues. CDR1 is MNHEY and CDR2 is SVGAGI in the germline V gene. Trimming took off 6 bases at V and 3 bases at J, with 9 bases between the two ends. This CDR3 reads CASRTSIYEQYF. The CDR3 DNA reads as TGTGCCAGCAGAACTAGCATCTACGAGCAGTACTTC.